This record looks at one TCR beta chain sequence and its context. As yet, its antigen is unknown. These data belong to a study of cytomegalovirus exposure and HLA in healthy donors. Overall study findings and caveats: Among the CMV-associated chains, three were confirmed in vitro as specific for CMV antigens. Later analysis identified around 15,000 TCR beta sequences associated with HLA alleles, using a false discovery rate threshold of 0.05.

Trimming shortened V by 0 bases and J by 0 bases, and 10 bases separated the two germline ends. Germline CDR1 reads SGHRS; CDR2 reads YFSETQ. The CDR3 spans 15 residues. The donors gave bone marrow, and they were healthy. The primer mix had 60 Vbeta and 13 Jbeta primers. The table came from immunoSEQ multiplex PCR; TCRdb's copy has only in-frame clones and leaves some out. Counted here are around 95,000 clones, around 76% occurring once; the ten biggest clones make up roughly a tenth. The source of this sequence is a man aged 25-40 years in good health and CMV-seropositive. V usage is TRBV5-1 and J usage is TRBJ2-7, with D possibly being TRBD1 (6 bases). The sequencing sample was made of PBMCs. The CDR3 here is CASSLGTASSYEQYF. The CDR3 bases are TGCGCCAGCAGCTTGGGGACAGCGAGCTCCTACGAGCAGTACTTC.